The 6 T cell receptor beta chains presented below share a single source sample, sequenced in a study of T cells after yellow fever vaccination. TCRdb itself ran the 5' RACE reads through MiXCR, one entry per CDR3 protein. The table records roughly 180,000 distinct CDR3 sequences, 6.2% of them present only once. Here the sequenced sample was CD4+ T cells sorted from PBMCs, taken on the day of the first yellow fever vaccination. These receptors were collected from a man in his late teens or twenties who received the YFV17D yellow fever vaccine.

This clonotype showed up many times. The rearrangement uses TRBV6-6 and TRBJ2-7, with 7 positions matching TRBD2. The CDR3 is 13 amino acids. The junction had 4 bases not matched to a gene; V was cut back by 5 bases and J by 3 bases. Germline lookup yields CDR1 MNHNY and CDR2 SVGAGI (reference sequence). The CDR3 spells CASSPSGGYEQYF. DNA for the CDR3: TGTGCCAGCAGTCCCTCGGGGGGCTACGAGCAGTACTTC.

This clonotype occurred many times. The rearrangement joins TRBV10-3 to TRBJ1-4, with D unclear. Germline lookup yields CDR1 ENHRY and CDR2 SYGVKD. CDR3 length: 13 residues. Trimming pared 7 bases from V and 0 bases from J, leaving 6 bases between. The CDR3 protein is CAINAATNEKLFF. The CDR3 nucleotides read TGTGCCATCAATGCGGCAACTAATGAAAAACTGTTTTTT.

The J gene is TRBJ2-3, the V gene TRBV27; weak D call: TRBD1 (6 bases). The germline V gene has CDR1 MNHEY and CDR2 SMNVEV (reference sequence). The CDR3 extends over 14 amino acids. The ends were cut back, 1 base at V and 4 bases at J, with 9 bases in the middle. The CDR3 region has the DNA TGTGCCAGCAGTTTATTCCCAGGGGCAGATACGCAGTATTTT. This encodes CASSLFPGADTQYF.

This clonotype was seen many times. V gene TRBV20-1 combines with J gene TRBJ1-1; D might be TRBD1 (6 bases). CDR3 size: 14 residues. The germline gives CDR1 DFQATT, CDR2 SNEGSKA (reference sequence). Trimming stripped 0 bases from V and 0 bases from J, with 8 bases between. CDR3 coding DNA: TGCAGTGCTAGAGATCGGACAGTGAACACTGAAGCTTTCTTT. Residues: CSARDRTVNTEAFF.

Ten or more counts support this clonotype. V and J are TRBV5-4 and TRBJ2-7; 7 nucleotides match TRBD1. V lost 3 bases, J lost 6 bases, and 9 bases stayed unmatched. Germline V gene lookup returns CDR1 SGHNT and CDR2 YYREEE (reference sequence). This CDR3 comprises 14 residues. CDR3 DNA sequence: TGTGCCAGCAGCTCGAGACAGGGAACGGGCGAGCAGTACTTC. Its translation: CASSSRQGTGEQYF.

This clonotype was observed at least ten times. This chain connects TRBV20-1 to TRBJ2-1, with 9 bases that match TRBD1. Germline CDR1 is DFQATT and CDR2 is SNEGSKA (reference sequence). CDR3 length: 15 amino acids. V trimming: 5 bases; J trimming: 7 bases; junction bases outside the gene matches: 12. CDR3 loop: CSAPKTGGARNEQFF. For the CDR3, the DNA is TGCAGTGCTCCCAAAACAGGGGGCGCAAGGAATGAGCAGTTCTTC.